The rows below give T cell receptor beta chains drawn from one sample of a study of T cell repertoires in cytomegalovirus infection. From the reads, TCRdb called clonotypes with MiXCR, one entry per CDR3 protein. Seen here are 370,000 or so distinct CDR3 sequences, about 34% observed once, and the top ten hold roughly 12%. Antigen specificity for these receptors is unknown. Sample: cultured PBMCs, taken from culture after CMV antigen stimulation. The receptors here all came from a human donor in good health (CMV status not recorded). Some clones in this sample may be carry-over from other donors' samples. Both conserved end residues are part of each CDR3. Each record gives: D gene, V gene, J gene, clone size, CDR3 DNA, CDR3 protein. The D gene is left open where the match is weak. The size of a clone is reported for some rows only, either as once, few or many, or as a class for expanded clones.

-	TRBV7-2	TRBJ1-2	many	TGTGCCAGCAGCTTATCCCACGGTCAGTGGGGGCGTAACTATGGCTACACCTTC	CASSLSHGQWGRNYGYTF
TRBD2	TRBV7-6	TRBJ2-3	-	TGTGCCAGCCGCAAGGTACTAGCGGGAGCCGGCACAGATACGCAGTATTTT	CASRKVLAGAGTDTQYF
TRBD1	TRBV28	TRBJ2-5	-	TGTGCCATAGGGACAGGGGCGAGGGAGACCCAGTACTTC	CAIGTGARETQYF
-	TRBV7-3	TRBJ2-2	-	TGTGCCAGCAGCTTAACTCCTAGCCCAGGCACCGGGGAGCTGTTTTTT	CASSLTPSPGTGELFF
-	TRBV7-3	TRBJ2-1	-	TGTGCCAGCAGCTTATCAGGGAGGGGGAGCCTGACATGGAATGAGCAGTTCTTC	CASSLSGRGSLTWNEQFF
TRBD2	TRBV20-1	TRBJ2-3	-	TGCAGTGCTAGCGACTTATTACTAGCGGGACAAACAGATACGCAGTATTTT	CSASDLLLAGQTDTQYF
-	TRBV6-1	TRBJ2-1	-	TGTGCCAGCAGTTACGCACTAGATTCGAAGCAGTTCTTC	CASSYALDSKQFF
TRBD2	TRBV6-2/TRBV6-3	TRBJ2-3	once	TGTGCCAGCAGTTGGCTAGCGGAAGTAGCAGATACGCAGTATTTT	CASSWLAEVADTQYF
-	TRBV7-9	TRBJ2-5	-	TGTGCCAGCAGCCGGGTGGATTTCCAAGAGACCCAGTACTTC	CASSRVDFQETQYF
TRBD1	TRBV4-1	TRBJ1-2	-	TGCGCCAGCAGCCAATTGGGGACAGGGCAATCTGAAGGCTACACCTTC	CASSQLGTGQSEGYTF
-	TRBV28	TRBJ1-2	-	TGTGCCAGCAGTCGACAGCACCTTGATGGCTACACCTTC	CASSRQHLDGYTF
TRBD1	TRBV7-8	TRBJ2-1	few	TGTGCCAGCAGCCCAAGGACAGGGAAGGGCAATGAGCAGTTCTTC	CASSPRTGKGNEQFF
TRBD2	TRBV9	TRBJ2-3	few	TGTGCCAGCAGCGTATCCCCCCTAGCGGGAGATTCAGATACGCAGTATTTT	CASSVSPLAGDSDTQYF
TRBD2	TRBV20-1	TRBJ2-2	-	TGCAGTGCTAGAGATCTGACTAGCGAGAACACCGGGGAGCTGTTTTTT	CSARDLTSENTGELFF
-	TRBV27	TRBJ1-5	-	TGTGCCAGCAGCTCAACAGGACGAAGTAGCAATCAGCCCCAGCATTTT	CASSSTGRSSNQPQHF
-	TRBV2	TRBJ2-6	-	TGTGCCAGCAAAGGGGGGCTTATCGTCCTGACTTTC	CASKGGLIVLTF
-	TRBV4-1	TRBJ2-3	few	TGCGCCAGCAGCCAAGAGGCTGGCCCTAGCACAGATACGCAGTATTTT	CASSQEAGPSTDTQYF
TRBD2	TRBV11-3	TRBJ2-1	-	TGTGCCAGCAGCTTGGGGCGGGCTAGCGGGAAGTACGGGCAGTTCTTC	CASSLGRASGKYGQFF
TRBD1	TRBV28	TRBJ2-7	-	TGTGCCAGCAGTTCGCGGACAGGAGACCCCTACGAGCAGTACTTC	CASSSRTGDPYEQYF
TRBD1	TRBV28	TRBJ2-7	few	TGTGCCTTACAGGGACAGGACTACGAGCAGTACTTC	CALQGQDYEQYF
TRBD1	TRBV15	TRBJ1-6	-	TGTGCCACCAGCATGGCTCAGGGGGCAACTTCACCCCTCCACTTT	CATSMAQGATSPLHF
-	TRBV7-2	TRBJ1-1	many	TGTGCCAGCAGCACCCGACAGGCCAACACTGAAGCTTTCTTT	CASSTRQANTEAFF
-	TRBV7-8	TRBJ1-1	-	TGTGCCAGCAGCTTAGATCCGGGGCGGAAGACTGAAGCTTTCTTT	CASSLDPGRKTEAFF
TRBD1	TRBV9	TRBJ1-2	-	TGTGCCAGCAGCGTAGGACAGGGCGGACAAACAAACTATGGCTACACCTTC	CASSVGQGGQTNYGYTF
-	TRBV15	TRBJ2-3	once	TGTGCCACCAGCAGAAGCTACCCTAACACAGATACGCAGTATTTT	CATSRSYPNTDTQYF
-	TRBV7-8	TRBJ1-1	few	TGTGCCAGCAGCTTAGGTGACAGTCCGAACACTGAAGCTTTCTTT	CASSLGDSPNTEAFF
-	TRBV4-3	TRBJ1-2	-	TGCGCCAGCAGCCAAGGCCCAACGAACAGGGCTGGTGGCTACACCTTC	CASSQGPTNRAGGYTF
-	TRBV20-1	TRBJ2-7	once	TGCAGTGCTAGGGGTATGGGCGAGCAGTACTTC	CSARGMGEQYF
-	TRBV7-2	TRBJ2-1	few	TGTGCCAGCAGCTTTCAGGGCCAGTCCTACAATGAGCAGTTCTTC	CASSFQGQSYNEQFF
-	TRBV19	TRBJ1-1	-	TGTGCCAGTAGTATGTGGGGGGGATTCATGAACACTGAAGCTTTCTTT	CASSMWGGFMNTEAFF
-	TRBV18	TRBJ2-7	-	TGTGCCAGCTCACCACCGAGCGGGCAGGAGGCGCAGTACTTC	CASSPPSGQEAQYF
TRBD2	TRBV4-3	TRBJ2-4	-	TGCGCCAGCAGCCAAGATCGGGCTAGCGGGAGGGGGAACATTCAGTACTTC	CASSQDRASGRGNIQYF
TRBD2	TRBV7-8	TRBJ2-1	few	TGTGCCAGCAGCTTAGTTCTGGCTGGATTAGCGGGAGGGGCGTACAATGAGCAGTTCTTC	CASSLVLAGLAGGAYNEQFF
-	TRBV7-3	TRBJ2-1	-	TGTGCCAGCAGCTTAAGCTTTCCCGATGAGCAGTTCTTC	CASSLSFPDEQFF
-	TRBV12-3/TRBV12-4	TRBJ1-1	-	TGTGCCAGCAGCGGACAGTGGAACACTGAAGCTTTCTTT	CASSGQWNTEAFF
TRBD2	TRBV7-8	TRBJ2-3	-	TGTGCCAGCAGCTTAGCAAGGCCCGGACTAGCGGGAGCGGATACGCAGTATTTT	CASSLARPGLAGADTQYF
-	TRBV7-2	TRBJ1-2	few	TGTGCCAGCAGACCCGACAGGTCAGGGGGCTACACCTTC	CASRPDRSGGYTF
-	TRBV24-1	TRBJ2-3	once	TGTGCCACCAGTGATTTCATTAGGGGCACAGATACGCAGTATTTT	CATSDFIRGTDTQYF
TRBD2	TRBV4-3	TRBJ2-1	once	TGCGCCAGCAGCCCCGGGGACTACGCGGTTGAGCAGTTCTTC	CASSPGDYAVEQFF
-	TRBV24-1	TRBJ1-5	-	TGTGCCACCAGTGCGACGGGAAGCAATCAGCCCCAGCATTTT	CATSATGSNQPQHF
TRBD2	TRBV7-6	TRBJ2-1	few	TGTGCCAGCAGCCAAGTTAGCGGGAGCTACAATGAGCAGTTCTTC	CASSQVSGSYNEQFF
-	TRBV28	TRBJ2-1	-	TGTGCCAGCGGTGGGGCTAGTCGTCCCAATGAGCAGTTCTTC	CASGGASRPNEQFF
-	TRBV20-1	TRBJ1-2	few	TGCAGTGCTAGCGAGGAAGTCTATTATGGCTACACCTTC	CSASEEVYYGYTF
-	TRBV6-2/TRBV6-3	TRBJ2-1	few	TGTGCCAGCAGTCCCATCCCCCTGGCATTCAATGAGCAGTTCTTC	CASSPIPLAFNEQFF
-	TRBV7-9	TRBJ1-4	many	TGTGCCAGCAGCTTAGCCGCAGGGTCCGCAACTAATGAAAAACTGTTTTTT	CASSLAAGSATNEKLFF
-	TRBV6-2/TRBV6-3	TRBJ2-5	once	TGTGCCAGCAGTCCCGTCGCGCCCCAAGAGACCCAGTACTTC	CASSPVAPQETQYF
-	TRBV7-2	TRBJ2-1	-	TGTGCCAGCAGGTCCCCTCCCAATGAGCAGTTCTTC	CASRSPPNEQFF
TRBD1	TRBV7-2	TRBJ2-5	-	TGTGCCAGCAGCTTACCGGGACAGGGCGGCGAGACCCAGTACTTC	CASSLPGQGGETQYF